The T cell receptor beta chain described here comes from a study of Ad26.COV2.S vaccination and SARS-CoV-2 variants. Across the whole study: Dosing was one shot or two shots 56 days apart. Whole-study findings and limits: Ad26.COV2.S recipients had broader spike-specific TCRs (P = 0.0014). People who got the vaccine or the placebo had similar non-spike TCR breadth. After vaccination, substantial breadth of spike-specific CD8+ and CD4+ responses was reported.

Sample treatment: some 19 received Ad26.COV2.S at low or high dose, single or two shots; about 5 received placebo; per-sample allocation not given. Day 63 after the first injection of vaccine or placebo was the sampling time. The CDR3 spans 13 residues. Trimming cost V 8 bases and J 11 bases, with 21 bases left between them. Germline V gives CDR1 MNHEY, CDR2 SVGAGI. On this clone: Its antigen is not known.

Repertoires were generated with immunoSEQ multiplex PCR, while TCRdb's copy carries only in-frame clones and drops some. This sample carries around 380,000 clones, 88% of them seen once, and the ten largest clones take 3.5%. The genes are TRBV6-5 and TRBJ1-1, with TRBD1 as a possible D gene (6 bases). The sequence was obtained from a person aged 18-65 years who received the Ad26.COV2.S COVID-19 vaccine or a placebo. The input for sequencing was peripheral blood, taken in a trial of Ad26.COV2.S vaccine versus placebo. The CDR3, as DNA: TGTGCCAGCGAGAGGGTAGGGGGATACAGGGCTTTCTTT. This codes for CASERVGGYRAFF.